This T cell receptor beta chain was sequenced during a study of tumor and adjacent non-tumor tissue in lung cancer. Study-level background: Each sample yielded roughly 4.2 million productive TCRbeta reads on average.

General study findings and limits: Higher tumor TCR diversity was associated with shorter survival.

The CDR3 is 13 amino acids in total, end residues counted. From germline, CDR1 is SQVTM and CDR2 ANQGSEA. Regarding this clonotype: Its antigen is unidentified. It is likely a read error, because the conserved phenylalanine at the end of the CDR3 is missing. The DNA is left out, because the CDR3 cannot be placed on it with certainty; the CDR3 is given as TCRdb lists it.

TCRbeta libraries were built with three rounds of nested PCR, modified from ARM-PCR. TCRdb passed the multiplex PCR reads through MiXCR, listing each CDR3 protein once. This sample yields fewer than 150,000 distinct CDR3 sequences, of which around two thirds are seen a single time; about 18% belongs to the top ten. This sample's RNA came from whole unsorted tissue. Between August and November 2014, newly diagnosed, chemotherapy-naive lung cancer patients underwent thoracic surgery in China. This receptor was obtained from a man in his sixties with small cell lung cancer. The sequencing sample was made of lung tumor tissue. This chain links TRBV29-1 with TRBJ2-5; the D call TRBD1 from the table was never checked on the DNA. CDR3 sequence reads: CSVRPQSQEAHYL.